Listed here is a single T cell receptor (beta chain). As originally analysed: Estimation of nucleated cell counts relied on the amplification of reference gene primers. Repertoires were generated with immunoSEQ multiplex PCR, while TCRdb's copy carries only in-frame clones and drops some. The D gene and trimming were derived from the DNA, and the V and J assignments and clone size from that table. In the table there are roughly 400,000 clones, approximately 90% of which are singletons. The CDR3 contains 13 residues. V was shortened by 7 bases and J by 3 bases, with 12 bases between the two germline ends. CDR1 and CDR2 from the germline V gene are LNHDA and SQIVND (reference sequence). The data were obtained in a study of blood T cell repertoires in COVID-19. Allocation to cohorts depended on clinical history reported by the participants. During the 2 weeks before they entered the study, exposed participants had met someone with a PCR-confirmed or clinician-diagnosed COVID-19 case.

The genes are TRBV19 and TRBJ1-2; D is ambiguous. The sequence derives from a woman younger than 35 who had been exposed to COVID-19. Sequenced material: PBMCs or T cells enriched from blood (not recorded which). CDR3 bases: TGTGCCAGTACTCACGTTACTCACTATGGCTACACCTTC. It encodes CASTHVTHYGYTF. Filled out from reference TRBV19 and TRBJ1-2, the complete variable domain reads DGGITQSPKYLFRKEGQNVTLSCEQNLNHDAMYWYRQDPGQGLRLIYYSQIVNDFQKGDIAEGYSVSREKKESFPLTVTSAQKNPTAFYLCASTHVTHYGYTFGSGTRLTVV.